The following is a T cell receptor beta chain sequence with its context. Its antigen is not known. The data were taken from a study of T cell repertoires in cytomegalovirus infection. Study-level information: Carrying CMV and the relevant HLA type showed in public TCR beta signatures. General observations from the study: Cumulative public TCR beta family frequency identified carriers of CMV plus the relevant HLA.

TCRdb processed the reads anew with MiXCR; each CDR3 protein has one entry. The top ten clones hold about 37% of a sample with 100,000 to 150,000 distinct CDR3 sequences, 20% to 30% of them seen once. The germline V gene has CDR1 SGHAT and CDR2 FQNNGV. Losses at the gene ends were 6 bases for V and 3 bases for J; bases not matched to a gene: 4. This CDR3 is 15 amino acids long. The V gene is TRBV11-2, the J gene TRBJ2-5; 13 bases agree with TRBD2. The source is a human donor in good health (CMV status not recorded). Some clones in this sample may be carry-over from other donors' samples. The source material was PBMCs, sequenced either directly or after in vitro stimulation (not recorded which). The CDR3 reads CASSSGLAGEETQYF. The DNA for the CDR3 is TGTGCCAGCAGTTCCGGACTAGCGGGAGAAGAGACCCAGTACTTC.